These T cell receptor beta chains were read from a single sample in a study of T-cell reconstitution after alpha-beta-depleted transplantation in children. Each CDR3 protein gets one entry after TCRdb re-called the PCR reads with MiXCR. The sample consists of almost 500,000 distinct CDR3 sequences, approximately 12% of them appearing once. The material sequenced was PBMCs from the stem cell graft donor, taken from the stem cell graft. Receptors originate from a human donor who donated a stem cell graft to a child with combined immunodeficiency. The CDR3 runs from the conserved cysteine through the conserved F or W. The order of the fields is D gene, V gene, J gene, CDR3 protein. The D gene is left open where the match is weak.

NA	TRBV27	TRBJ1-5	CASSLPGTISNQPQHF
NA	TRBV3-1	TRBJ2-7	CASSQDLRESYEQYF
NA	TRBV5-6	TRBJ2-7	CASSRGSAEQYF
NA	TRBV5-5	TRBJ2-1	CASSLVARNEQFF
TRBD2	TRBV6-2/TRBV6-3	TRBJ2-3	CASSLGLAGGFTDTQYF
NA	TRBV4-3	TRBJ2-5	CASSQETGYGEQETQYF
TRBD1	TRBV6-4	TRBJ2-5	CASSERGGGQETQYF
NA	TRBV5-1	TRBJ2-2	CASSLPEATGELFF
TRBD2	TRBV20-1	TRBJ2-7	CSIAGTRSYEQYF
NA	TRBV4-3	TRBJ2-5	CASSQTGSGGETQYF
NA	TRBV20-1	TRBJ2-3	CSARDGGPLRHITQYF
NA	TRBV4-3	TRBJ2-3	CASSQQISTDTQYF
TRBD2	TRBV15	TRBJ2-1	CATSPSGSAYNEQFF
NA	TRBV3-1	TRBJ2-2	CASSQDAWLAFRKGDTGELFF
NA	TRBV2	TRBJ2-5	CASSEGRNQETQYF
NA	TRBV6-1	TRBJ2-1	CASSELKVAVRQFF
TRBD1	TRBV7-9	TRBJ1-2	CASSSLGQDISF
NA	TRBV6-1	TRBJ1-1	CASSEATPGDFGMNTEAFF
TRBD1	TRBV11-3	TRBJ1-4	CASSVDRGITNEKLFF
NA	TRBV7-9	TRBJ2-7	CASTGAVSSYEQYF
NA	TRBV7-2	TRBJ2-5	CASRWQFRRQETQYF
NA	TRBV25-1	TRBJ2-7	CASSDRVAYEQYF
NA	TRBV7-9	TRBJ1-3	CASSLPGGGNTIYF
TRBD1	TRBV6-2/TRBV6-3	TRBJ1-5	CASSTRTGVNQPQHF
TRBD1	TRBV5-1	TRBJ1-1	CASSTGEFDTEAFF
NA	TRBV12-3/TRBV12-4	TRBJ2-2	CAIPTGRGYTGELFF